Presented here are 4 T cell receptor beta chains from one specimen sequenced in a study of PD-1 blockade in classical Hodgkin lymphoma. The data were produced by immunoSEQ multiplex PCR, yet TCRdb's version contains in-frame clones alone and is incomplete. Altogether approximately 52,000 clones are present, approximately 86% being singletons, with the ten largest covering roughly 7.1%. Time point of the sample: cycle 4 day 1 (C4D1), after 6 weeks of nivolumab. Each patient's relapse followed autologous stem cell transplantation, and brentuximab vedotin exposure varied. The input for sequencing was peripheral blood mononuclear cells (PBMCs), taken before the fourth cycle of nivolumab. Receptor source: a human donor with classical Hodgkin lymphoma.

This rearrangement joins TRBV6-6 to TRBJ1-4; 9 bases align to TRBD1. Trimming at V came to 6 bases and at J to 4 bases, leaving 3 bases not matched to a gene. Germline CDR1 reads MNHNY; CDR2 reads SVGAGI (reference sequence). The CDR3 sequence is 14 residues long. The CDR3 region is CASRETGGNEKLFF. CDR3 nucleotide sequence: TGTGCCAGCAGGGAGACAGGGGGTAATGAAAAACTGTTTTTT.

The V and J genes are TRBV6-5 and TRBJ2-7; TRBD1 is a possible D gene (6 bases). The V and J ends lost 5 bases and 4 bases respectively, with 15 bases between them. Per the germline V gene, CDR1 is MNHEY and CDR2 is SVGAGI. This CDR3 contains 14 residues. In DNA form, the CDR3 reads TGTGCCAGCAGTCCCGGGACACGCAATTACGAGCAGTACTTC. Protein sequence: CASSPGTRNYEQYF.

This chain links TRBV19 with TRBJ2-7; 7 nucleotides agree with TRBD1. The CDR3 is 15 residues long. CDR1 is LNHDA, CDR2 SQIVND, per germline (reference sequence). V trimming: 6 bases; J trimming: 3 bases; junction bases outside the gene matches: 11. In DNA, the CDR3 is TGTGCCAGTAGACCGACAGGGCCCTCTTACTACGAGCAGTACTTC. As protein: CASRPTGPSYYEQYF.

The V and J genes are TRBV5-1 and TRBJ2-2, with D unclear. V lost 0 bases and J 0 bases, leaving 6 bases between the germline ends. The CDR3 length is 15 residues. Germline V gene sequence: CDR1 SGHRS, CDR2 YFSETQ. CDR3 sequence reads: CASSLVGANTGELFF. Here the CDR3 DNA reads TGCGCCAGCAGCTTGGTCGGAGCGAACACCGGGGAGCTGTTTTTT.